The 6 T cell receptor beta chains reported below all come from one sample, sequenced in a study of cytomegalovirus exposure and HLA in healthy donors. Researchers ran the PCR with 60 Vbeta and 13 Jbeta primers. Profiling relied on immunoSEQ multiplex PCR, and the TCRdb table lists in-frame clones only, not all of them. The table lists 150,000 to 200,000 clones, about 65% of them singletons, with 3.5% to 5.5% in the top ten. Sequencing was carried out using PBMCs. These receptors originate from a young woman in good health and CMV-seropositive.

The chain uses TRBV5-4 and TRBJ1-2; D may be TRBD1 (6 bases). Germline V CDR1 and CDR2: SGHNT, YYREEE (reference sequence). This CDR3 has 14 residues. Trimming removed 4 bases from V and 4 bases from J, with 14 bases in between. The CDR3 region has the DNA TGTGCCAGCAGCGTAGATACAGGGCTCTATGGCTACACCTTC. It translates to CASSVDTGLYGYTF.

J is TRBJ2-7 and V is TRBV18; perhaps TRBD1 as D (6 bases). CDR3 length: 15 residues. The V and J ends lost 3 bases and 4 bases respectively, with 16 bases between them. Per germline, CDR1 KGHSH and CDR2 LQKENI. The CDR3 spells CASSPRTEKRYEQYF. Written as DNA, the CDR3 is TGTGCCAGCTCACCTCGGACAGAGAAGCGGTACGAGCAGTACTTC. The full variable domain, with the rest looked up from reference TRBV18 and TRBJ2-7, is NAGVMQNPRHLVRRRGQEARLRCSPMKGHSHVYWYRQLPEEGLKFMVYLQKENIIDESGMPKERFSAEFPKEGPSILRIQQVVRGDSAAYFCASSPRTEKRYEQYFGPGTRLTVT.

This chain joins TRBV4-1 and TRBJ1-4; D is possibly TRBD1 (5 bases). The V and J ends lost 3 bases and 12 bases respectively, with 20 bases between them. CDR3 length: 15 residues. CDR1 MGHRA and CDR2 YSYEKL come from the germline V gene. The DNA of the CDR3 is TGCGCCAGCAGCCACCTAGACAGATCTAATGGGGAACTGTTTTTT. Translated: CASSHLDRSNGELFF.

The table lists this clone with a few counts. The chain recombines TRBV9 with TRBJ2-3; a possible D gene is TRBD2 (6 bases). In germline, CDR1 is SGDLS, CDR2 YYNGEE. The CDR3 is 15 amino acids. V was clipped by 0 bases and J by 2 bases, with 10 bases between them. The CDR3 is CASSVGRGTTDTQYF. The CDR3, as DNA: TGTGCCAGCAGCGTAGGTCGGGGGACCACAGATACGCAGTATTTT.

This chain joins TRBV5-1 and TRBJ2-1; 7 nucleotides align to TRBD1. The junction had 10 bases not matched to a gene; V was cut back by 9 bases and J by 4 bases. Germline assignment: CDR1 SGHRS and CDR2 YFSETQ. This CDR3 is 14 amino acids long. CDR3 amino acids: CATSRQGSYNEQFF. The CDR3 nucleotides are TGCGCCACCTCTCGACAGGGATCATACAATGAGCAGTTCTTC. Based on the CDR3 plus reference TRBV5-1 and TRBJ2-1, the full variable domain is KAGVTQTPRYLIKTRGQQVTLSCSPISGHRSVSWYQQTPGQGLQFLFEYFSETQRNKGNFPGRFSGRQFSNSRSEMNVSTLELGDSALYLCATSRQGSYNEQFFGPGTRLTVL.

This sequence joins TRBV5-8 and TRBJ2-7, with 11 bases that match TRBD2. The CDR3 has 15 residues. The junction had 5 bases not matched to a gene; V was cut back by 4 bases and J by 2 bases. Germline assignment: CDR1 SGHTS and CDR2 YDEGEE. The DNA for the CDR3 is TGTGCCAGCAGCCCGGAGACTAGCGGGACCTACGAGCAGTACTTC. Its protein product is CASSPETSGTYEQYF.